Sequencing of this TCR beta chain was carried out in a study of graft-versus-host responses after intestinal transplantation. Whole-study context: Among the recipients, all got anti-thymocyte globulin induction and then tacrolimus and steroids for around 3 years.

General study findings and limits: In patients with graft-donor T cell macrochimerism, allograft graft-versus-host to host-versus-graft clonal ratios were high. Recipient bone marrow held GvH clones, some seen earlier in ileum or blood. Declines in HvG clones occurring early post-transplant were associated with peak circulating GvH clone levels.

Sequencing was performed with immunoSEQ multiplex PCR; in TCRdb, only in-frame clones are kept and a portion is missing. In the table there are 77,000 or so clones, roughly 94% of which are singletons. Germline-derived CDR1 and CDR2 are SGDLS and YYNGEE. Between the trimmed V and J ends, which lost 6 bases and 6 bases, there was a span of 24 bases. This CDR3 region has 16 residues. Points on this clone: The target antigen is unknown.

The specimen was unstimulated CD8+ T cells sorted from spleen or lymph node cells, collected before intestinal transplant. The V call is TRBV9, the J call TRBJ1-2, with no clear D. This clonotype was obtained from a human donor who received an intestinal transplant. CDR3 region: CASTRTSAFQTDGYTF. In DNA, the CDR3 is TGTGCCAGCACGAGGACTAGCGCCTTTCAAACCGATGGCTACACCTTC.